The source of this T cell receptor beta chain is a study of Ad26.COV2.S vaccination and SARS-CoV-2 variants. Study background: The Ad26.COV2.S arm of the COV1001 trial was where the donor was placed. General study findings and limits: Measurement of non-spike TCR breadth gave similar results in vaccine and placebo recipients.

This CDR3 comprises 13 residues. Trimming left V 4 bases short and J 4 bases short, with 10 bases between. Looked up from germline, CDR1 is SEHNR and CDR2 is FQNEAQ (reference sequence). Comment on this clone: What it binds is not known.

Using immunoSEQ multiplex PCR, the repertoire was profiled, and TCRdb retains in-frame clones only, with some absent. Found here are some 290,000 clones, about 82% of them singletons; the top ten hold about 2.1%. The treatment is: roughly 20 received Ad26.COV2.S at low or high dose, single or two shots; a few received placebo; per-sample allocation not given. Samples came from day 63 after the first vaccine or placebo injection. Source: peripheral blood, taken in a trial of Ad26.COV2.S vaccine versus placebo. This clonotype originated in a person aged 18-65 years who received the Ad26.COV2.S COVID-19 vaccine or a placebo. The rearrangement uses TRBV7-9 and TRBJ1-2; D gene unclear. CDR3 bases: TGTGCCAGCAGCTCCACCCAAGGCTATGGCTACACCTTC. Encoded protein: CASSSTQGYGYTF.